A selection of T cell receptor beta chains follows, all from one sample in a study of OX40 agonist ivuxolimab in advanced cancers. Generated by immunoSEQ multiplex PCR, the TCRdb table keeps only in-frame clones and is missing some. The table records about 73,000 clones, around nine tenths of them present only once. The sequences come from CD4+ or CD8+ T cells sorted from blood, collected in a trial of the OX40 agonist ivuxolimab. Receptor source: an adult with an advanced solid tumor such as melanoma, head and neck, liver or kidney cancer. Each CDR3 is given without its conserved first and last residue. Size tells how often a clone was seen (once, few, many) or the class of an expanded clone, and some rows leave it out.

J,size,V,CDR3
TRBJ1-5,.,TRBV10-2,ASRDRDYSNQPQH
TRBJ1-1,.,TRBV6-4,ASGGISNQMNTEAF
TRBJ1-4,.,TRBV11-2,ASSSPRGGSPNEKLF
TRBJ1-3,.,TRBV15,ATSRSPTGGLSGNTIY
TRBJ1-4,once,TRBV6-5,ASSLGGTQGKLF
TRBJ2-1,.,TRBV19,ASSSQYWAANERF
TRBJ1-2,.,TRBV7-9,ASSLTGSSGGYT
TRBJ2-3,.,TRBV18,ASSPPGTGRTDTQY
TRBJ2-1,.,TRBV5-1,ASSLVARPDEQF
TRBJ1-1,.,TRBV6-6,ASRPQGGRYTEAF
TRBJ2-1,.,TRBV7-2,ATHPGFYNEQF
TRBJ2-7,.,TRBV4-1,ASSQESLSGRNYEQY
TRBJ2-2,.,TRBV9,ASSVGVRDRELF
TRBJ2-7,.,TRBV7-8,ASSLAGSRQY
TRBJ1-6,.,TRBV30,ACPEGAGGQNSPLH
TRBJ1-2,.,TRBV15,ATSSSGRMGYT
TRBJ1-3,.,TRBV7-7,ASSPGGQGGNTIY
TRBJ1-5,.,TRBV30,AWSSDRGPGQPQH
TRBJ2-1,.,TRBV6-4,ASSEKRGGVYNEQF
TRBJ1-2,.,TRBV6-5,ASSPDGSYGYT
TRBJ2-5,many,TRBV5-1,ASSLVGETQY
TRBJ1-3,.,TRBV28,ASSTPGQGTGNTIY
TRBJ2-3,few,TRBV19,ASSIDPGVTDTQY
TRBJ2-5,.,TRBV5-4,ASSYPRQGEETQY
TRBJ1-4,few,TRBV6-5,ASRSQGGDEKLF
TRBJ2-1,.,TRBV5-4,ASSLSLGTSGGYNEQF
TRBJ1-5,.,TRBV6-6,ASSYTQNFEPQH
TRBJ1-5,.,TRBV6-5,ASRLGMGQPQH